The source of this T cell receptor beta chain is a study of vaccination and CD4 T cells after COVID-19. An Oncomine TCR Beta short-read assay was used to sequence the DNA from cultured CD4+ T cells. TCRdb ran MiXCR on the PCR reads and lists one entry per CDR3 protein. There are roughly 12,000 distinct CDR3 sequences in the sample; around half occur only once, and 15% lies in the top ten. Notes on the study in general: Convalescent patients studied were relatively few, and early post-infection timepoints were absent.

Treatment meaning: roughly 11-day PBMC culture with coronavirus spike peptide pools or control peptides (ViraFEST assay). Germline CDR1 MNHNS, CDR2 SASEGT. V lost 5 bases and J lost 6; bases outside the gene matches: 7. The CDR3 is 15 amino acids. In this sample, this clonotype turned up a few times. Its matching antigen is unknown. This sequence joins TRBV6-1 and TRBJ1-6, with 7 bases aligning to TRBD1. Source material: CD4+ T cells from blood, cultured in vitro. The source is a human donor who had recovered from COVID-19. The CDR3 here is CASSTHGTANSPLHF. The CDR3, as DNA: TGTGCCAGCAGTACTCACGGGACAGCTAATTCACCCCTCCACTTT.